These 7 T cell receptor beta chains were all obtained from the same sample, sequenced in a study of CD8+ T cells in alopecia areata. cDNA prepared by RNA extraction and subsequent reverse transcription served as the template for sequencing. Libraries were prepared by immunoSEQ multiplex PCR; TCRdb keeps only in-frame clonotypes and omits some of them. The sample holds under 150,000 clones, 40% to 55% seen once. Material: NKG2D-low CD8+ T cells sorted from blood. The receptors shown here come from a human donor with alopecia areata.

The sample holds a few counts of this clone. The CDR3 DNA is TGCGCCAGCAGCTTGGGGGGACAGAAGAGCAATCAGCCCCAGCATTTT. It encodes CASSLGGQKSNQPQHF. The V call is TRBV5-1, the J call TRBJ1-5; 7 bases fit TRBD1. This CDR3 comprises 16 residues. Unmatched junction bases numbered 4, after V lost 0 bases and J lost 1 base. CDR1 SGHRS and CDR2 YFSETQ come from the germline V gene.

The rearrangement links TRBV23-1 to TRBJ1-2; 10 bases fit TRBD1. TRBV23-1 is an ORF, and what it does is uncertain. This CDR3 is built from 15 residues. With 6 bases clipped from V and 7 bases from J, the junction kept 11 bases outside the gene matches. CDR3 loop: CASSPRDRGVAGYTF. The DNA of the CDR3 is TGCGCCAGCAGCCCCCGGGACAGGGGTGTGGCTGGCTACACCTTC.

V usage is TRBV29-1 and J usage is TRBJ2-2, with D possibly being TRBD2 (5 bases). The germline V and J ends were trimmed by 6 bases and 6 bases, with 8 bases remaining between them. There are 11 residues in the CDR3. Germline V gene lookup returns CDR1 SQVTM and CDR2 ANQGSEA. CDR3 residues: CSVPGAGELFF. The CDR3 nucleotides are TGCAGCGTCCCCGGGGCCGGGGAGCTGTTTTTT.

This rearrangement joins TRBV7-2 to TRBJ2-1; perhaps D is TRBD1 or TRBD2 (5 bases each). V lost 1 base, J lost 0 bases, and 7 bases lay in between. The CDR3 spans 15 residues. Germline CDR1 reads SGHTA; CDR2 reads FQGNSA. The CDR3 DNA reads TGTGCCAGCAGCTTAGAGGGGAGCTCCTACAATGAGCAGTTCTTC. It codes for CASSLEGSSYNEQFF.

The V call is TRBV20-1, the J call TRBJ2-5, with unresolved D. Per germline, CDR1 DFQATT and CDR2 SNEGSKA (reference sequence). The ends were cut back, 5 bases at V and 0 bases at J, with 4 bases in the middle. This CDR3 spans 11 amino acids. CDR3 bases: TGCAGTGCTCCGAACCAAGAGACCCAGTACTTC. Translation gives CSAPNQETQYF.

The chain carries TRBV20-1 and TRBJ2-2; D is unresolved. The V end was cut by 5 bases, the J end by 4 bases, with 5 bases between. CDR1 is DFQATT, CDR2 SNEGSKA, per germline (reference sequence). The CDR3 runs to 11 residues. The CDR3 region is CSAEFTGELFF. For the CDR3, the DNA is TGCAGTGCTGAGTTCACCGGGGAGCTGTTTTTT.

This chain joins TRBV23-1 and TRBJ2-1; 11 bases are a match to TRBD1. TRBV23-1 is flagged as an ORF with uncertain function. This CDR3 spans 14 amino acids. V gave up 5 bases and J gave up 8 bases; unmatched junction bases: 5. The chain's CDR3 is CASSSPGQGDEQFF. CDR3 sequence (DNA): TGCGCCAGCAGTTCTCCGGGACAGGGGGATGAGCAGTTCTTC.